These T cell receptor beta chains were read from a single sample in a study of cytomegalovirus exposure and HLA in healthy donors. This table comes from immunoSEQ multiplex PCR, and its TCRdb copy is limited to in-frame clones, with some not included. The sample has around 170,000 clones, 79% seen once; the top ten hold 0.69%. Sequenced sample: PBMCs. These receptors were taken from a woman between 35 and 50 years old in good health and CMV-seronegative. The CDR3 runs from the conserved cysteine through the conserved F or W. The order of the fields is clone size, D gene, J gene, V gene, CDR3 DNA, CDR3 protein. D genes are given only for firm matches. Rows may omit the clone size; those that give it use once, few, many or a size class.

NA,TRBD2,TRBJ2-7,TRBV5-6,TGTGCCAGCAGCTTGCAGCGGGAGTACTACTACGAGCAGTACTTC,CASSLQREYYYEQYF
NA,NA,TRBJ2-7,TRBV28,TGTGCCAGCAGTTTATCGGCGGGGACCTTCGAGCAGTACTTC,CASSLSAGTFEQYF
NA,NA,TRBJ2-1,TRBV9,TGTGCCAGCAGCGTAGGGGCCGCCCCGGTCAATGAGCAGTTCTTC,CASSVGAAPVNEQFF
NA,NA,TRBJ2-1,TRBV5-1,TGCGCCAGCAGCTTGGTTTGGGGCGATGAGCAGTTCTTC,CASSLVWGDEQFF
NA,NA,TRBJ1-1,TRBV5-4,TGTGCCAGCAGCACACAGGGTTACACTGAAGCTTTCTTT,CASSTQGYTEAFF
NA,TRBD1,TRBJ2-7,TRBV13,TGTGCCAGCAGCTTCGGGACAGGGCCTTACGAGCAGTACTTC,CASSFGTGPYEQYF
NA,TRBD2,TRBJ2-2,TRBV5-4,TGTGCCAGCAGCTTCGGACTAGCGGGAGGCAACACCGGGGAGCTGTTTTTT,CASSFGLAGGNTGELFF
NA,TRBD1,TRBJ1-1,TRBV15,TGTGCCACCAGCAGAGGGAGACAGGGGATGAACACTGAAGCTTTCTTT,CATSRGRQGMNTEAFF
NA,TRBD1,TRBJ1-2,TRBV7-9,TGTGCCAGCAGCGGACACAGGGGACGGGGGCTTTTAGTCTATGGCTACACCTTC,CASSGHRGRGLLVYGYTF
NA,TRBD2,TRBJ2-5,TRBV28,TGTGCCAGCAGTTTATTAGCGGGGGCGAAAGAGCAGTACTTC,CASSLLAGAKEQYF
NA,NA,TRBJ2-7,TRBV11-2,TGTGCCAGCAGCTTAGACCGAAACCACGGCTACGAGCAGTACTTC,CASSLDRNHGYEQYF
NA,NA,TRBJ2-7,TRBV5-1,TGCGCCAGCAGCTCCCTTTCCGCGGGCGTCGCCTACGAGCAGTACTTC,CASSSLSAGVAYEQYF
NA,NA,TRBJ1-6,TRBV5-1,TGCGCCAGCAGCGGGAGCTCCTATAATTCACCCCTCCACTTT,CASSGSSYNSPLHF
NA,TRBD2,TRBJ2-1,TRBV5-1,TGCGCCAGCAGCCTGCCGGGACTAAGGGCTCATGAGCAGTTCTTC,CASSLPGLRAHEQFF
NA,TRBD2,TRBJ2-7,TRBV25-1,TGTGCCAGCAGTGAGGCGAGCGGGAGGGCCTCCGAGCAGTACTTC,CASSEASGRASEQYF
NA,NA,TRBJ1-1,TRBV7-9,TGTGCCAGCAGCTTATTTGACGGGGTCACTGAAGCTTTCTTT,CASSLFDGVTEAFF
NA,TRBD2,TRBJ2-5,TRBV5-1,TGCGCCAGCAGCTGGACTAGCGGGGGGGCCGAGACCCAGTACTTC,CASSWTSGGAETQYF
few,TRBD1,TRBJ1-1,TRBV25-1,TGTGCCAGCAGACAGGGGAGGACTGAAGCTTTCTTT,CASRQGRTEAFF
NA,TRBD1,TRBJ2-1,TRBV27,TGTGCCAGCAGTTTTCTGGGGATCAGGGGGGAGCAGTTCTTC,CASSFLGIRGEQFF
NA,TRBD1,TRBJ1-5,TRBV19,TGTGCCAGTATTTCCCTGCAGGACAGGGGGTTTAATCAGCCCCAGCATTTT,CASISLQDRGFNQPQHF
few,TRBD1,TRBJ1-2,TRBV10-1,TGCGCCAGCAGTGCCGGGACAGGGAATGGCTACACCTTC,CASSAGTGNGYTF
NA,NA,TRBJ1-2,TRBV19,TGTGCCAGTACCCTCCTGGCAGGGGCGAACTATGGCTACACCTTC,CASTLLAGANYGYTF
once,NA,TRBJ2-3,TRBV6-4,TGTGCCAGCAGTGTAGACTACACAGATACGCAGTATTTT,CASSVDYTDTQYF
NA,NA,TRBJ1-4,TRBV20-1,TGCAGTGCACCGCAGGGAAAACTGTTTTTT,CSAPQGKLFF
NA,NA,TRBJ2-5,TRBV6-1,TGTGCCAGCAGTGAAAATCGGGTCGAGGGAGAGACCCAGTACTTC,CASSENRVEGETQYF
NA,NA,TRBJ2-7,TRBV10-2,TGCGCCAGCAGTGGGAGGGGGCTGACCTACGAGCAGTACTTC,CASSGRGLTYEQYF
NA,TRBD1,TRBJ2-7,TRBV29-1,TGCAGCGTACGGACAGGGGGCGAGCAGTACTTC,CSVRTGGEQYF
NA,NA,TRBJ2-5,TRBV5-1,TGCGCCAGCAGCTTGGTGGTGGGAGGCATGAGGGCAGAAGAGACCCAGTACTTC,CASSLVVGGMRAEETQYF
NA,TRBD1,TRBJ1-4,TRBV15,TGTGCCACCAGCATTACAGGGGGCCCAACTAATGAAAAACTGTTTTTT,CATSITGGPTNEKLFF
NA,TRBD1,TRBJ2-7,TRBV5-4,TGTGCCAGCAGCTTGGACCCCGGGACAGCCACATACGAGCAGTACTTC,CASSLDPGTATYEQYF
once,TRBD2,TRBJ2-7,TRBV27,TGTGCCAGCAGTTCCCCCAAGGCGGGGGGCCTCTACGAGCAGTACTTC,CASSSPKAGGLYEQYF
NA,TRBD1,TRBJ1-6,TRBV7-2,TGTGCCAGCAGCCTGGATATGCGGACAGGGAATTCACCCCTCCACTTT,CASSLDMRTGNSPLHF
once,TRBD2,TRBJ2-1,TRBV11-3,TGTGCCAGCAGCTCACAGACTAGCGGGGGGGCCTACAATGAGCAGTTCTTC,CASSSQTSGGAYNEQFF
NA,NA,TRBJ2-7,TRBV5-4,TGTGCCAGCAGCTCGCCCTTGTTAGCCGGCTCCTACGAGCAGTACTTC,CASSSPLLAGSYEQYF
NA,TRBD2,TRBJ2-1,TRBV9,TGTGCCAGCAGCTTCCGGACTAGCGGGGGGTCCTACAATGAGCAGTTCTTC,CASSFRTSGGSYNEQFF
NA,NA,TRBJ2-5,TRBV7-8,TGTGCCAGCAGCTTAGGGTCCGGGGGAGAGACCCAGTACTTC,CASSLGSGGETQYF
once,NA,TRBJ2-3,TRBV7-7,TGTGCTAGCAGCTCTGGAGGAGTCACAGATACGCAGTATTTT,CASSSGGVTDTQYF
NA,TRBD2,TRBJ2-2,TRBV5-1,TGCGCCAGCAGCACGGGACTAGGGCCCGGGGAGCTGTTTTTT,CASSTGLGPGELFF